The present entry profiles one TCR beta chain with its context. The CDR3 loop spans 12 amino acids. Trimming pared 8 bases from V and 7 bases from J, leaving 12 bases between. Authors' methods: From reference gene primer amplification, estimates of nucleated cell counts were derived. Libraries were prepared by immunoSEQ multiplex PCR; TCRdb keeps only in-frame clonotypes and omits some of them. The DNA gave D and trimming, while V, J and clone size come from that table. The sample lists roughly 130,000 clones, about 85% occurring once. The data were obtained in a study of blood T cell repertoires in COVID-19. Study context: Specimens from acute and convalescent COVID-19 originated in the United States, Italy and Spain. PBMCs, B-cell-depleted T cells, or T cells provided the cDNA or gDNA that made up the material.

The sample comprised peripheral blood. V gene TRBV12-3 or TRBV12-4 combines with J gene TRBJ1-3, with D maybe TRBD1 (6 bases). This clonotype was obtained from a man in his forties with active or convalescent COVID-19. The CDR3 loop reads CASGPQGNTIYF. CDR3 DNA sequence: TGTGCCAGCGGTCCACAGGGCAACACCATATATTTT.